This T cell receptor (beta chain) derives from a study of T cell responses to AZD1222 COVID-19 vaccine. Produced via immunoSEQ multiplex PCR; TCRdb's table is partial and in-frame only. Among over 100,000 clones listed, around 87% were seen once. Turning to this clone: Its specificity is not known.

This CDR3 spans 14 amino acids. Germline CDR1 MNHEY, CDR2 SVGAGI. V was shortened by 0 bases and J by 3 bases, with 7 bases between the two germline ends. Notes on the study in general: Among those given AZD1222, only 6 or 7 were seropositive at baseline.

The source was peripheral blood, collected on day 0 of AZD1222 vaccination. V is TRBV6-5 and J is TRBJ2-3; unclear D gene. This TCR derives from an adult in good health. The CDR3 coding sequence is TGTGCCAGCAGTTACTCCCAGTATACAGATACGCAGTATTTT. This gives the protein CASSYSQYTDTQYF.